This T cell receptor beta chain came from a study of blood T cell repertoires in COVID-19. Study summary: COVID-19 samples from acute and convalescent phases originated in the United States, Italy and Spain. Sources were T cells, B-cell-depleted T cells, or PBMCs; the material itself was cDNA or gDNA.

Under the authors' procedure: Counts of nucleated cells, estimated from reference gene primer amplification, were obtained. The repertoire was sequenced with immunoSEQ multiplex PCR; TCRdb's copy has only in-frame clones and lacks some. V and J calls and clone size come straight from that table; D and trimming were deduced from the DNA. The sample lists 250,000 to 400,000 clones, about nine tenths occurring once. The junction had 13 bases not matched to a gene; V was cut back by 5 bases and J by 8 bases. The V gene's germline CDR1 is SGHNT and CDR2 YENEEA. This CDR3 has 16 residues. Those enrolled in Seattle joined during active infection and were followed longitudinally afterward.

The specimen was peripheral blood. The V gene is TRBV11-3, the J gene TRBJ2-3, with 10 bases that match TRBD2. The source is a woman in her twenties or thirties with COVID-19, enrolled during active disease. DNA of the CDR3: TGTGCCAGCAGCCCGGATCGAGCGGGGGGGCTTTCTACGCAGTATTTT. Translated: CASSPDRAGGLSTQYF.